The 2 T cell receptor beta chains listed next were all sequenced from one sample in a study of OX40 agonist ivuxolimab in advanced cancers. Repertoires were generated with immunoSEQ multiplex PCR, while TCRdb's copy carries only in-frame clones and drops some. Of 36,000 or so clones listed, around 77% are singletons. The sample here was CD4+ or CD8+ T cells sorted from blood, taken in a trial of the OX40 agonist ivuxolimab. Source of these receptors: an adult with an advanced solid tumor such as melanoma, head and neck, liver or kidney cancer.

V and J are TRBV6-5 and TRBJ2-7, with unresolved D. V gave up 2 bases and J gave up 2 bases, with 7 bases separating them. The CDR3 runs 13 residues. Germline V gene lookup returns CDR1 MNHEY and CDR2 SVGAGI. This CDR3 is CASSYTVAYEQYF. The CDR3 DNA is TGTGCCAGCAGTTACACGGTAGCCTACGAGCAGTACTTC.

The chain joins TRBV11-2 to TRBJ2-3, with TRBD2 matching 9 bases. This CDR3 has 17 residues. V trimming: 2 bases; J trimming: 4 bases; junction bases outside the gene matches: 10. Per the germline V gene, CDR1 is SGHAT and CDR2 is FQNNGV. CDR3 coding DNA: TGTGCCAGCAGCTTATGGGCTAGCGGGACCCTCGCAGATACGCAGTATTTT. Translating it yields CASSLWASGTLADTQYF. Complete variable domain (other parts from reference TRBV11-2 and TRBJ2-3): EAGVAQSPRYKIIEKRQSVAFWCNPISGHATLYWYQQILGQGPKLLIQFQNNGVVDDSQLPKDRFSAERLKGVDSTLKIQPAKLEDSAVYLCASSLWASGTLADTQYFGPGTRLTVL.